These 20 T cell receptor beta chains came from one sample sequenced in a study of long-term antiretroviral therapy in people with HIV. They ran version v3.0 of the immunoSEQ assay at survey level. Method: immunoSEQ multiplex PCR; TCRdb's copy keeps in-frame clones and lacks some. Seen here are around 30,000 clones, about 83% observed once, and the top ten hold about 6.4%. Sequences were derived from unsorted PBMCs, sampled 0.4 years after starting antiretroviral therapy. The receptors here all came from a man aged 18 to 30 with HIV.

The chain joins TRBV10-1 to TRBJ2-3, with a weak D call TRBD2 (5 bases). The CDR3 is 13 amino acids. V was shortened by 5 bases and J by 5 bases, with 11 bases between the two germline ends. Germline V gene sequence: CDR1 WNHNN, CDR2 SYGVQD (reference sequence). In DNA form, the CDR3 reads TGCGCCAGCAGTACTACCCGGGAAGATACGCAGTATTTT. Its protein is CASSTTREDTQYF.

The chain carries TRBV28 and TRBJ2-4, with 13 bases matching TRBD2. The germline V gene has CDR1 MDHEN and CDR2 SYDVKM. With 5 bases clipped from V and 6 bases from J, the junction kept 7 bases outside the gene matches. The CDR3 has 16 residues. CDR3 amino acids: CASSPRTSGGGNIQYF. The DNA of the CDR3 is TGTGCCAGCAGTCCCAGGACTAGCGGGGGCGGAAACATTCAGTACTTC.

This chain uses TRBV7-6 with TRBJ1-5; no clear D gene. The CDR3 has 14 residues. V was clipped by 1 base and J by 0 bases, with 4 bases between them. Germline CDR1 reads SGHVS; CDR2 reads FNYEAQ. DNA of the CDR3: TGTGCCAGCAGCTTAGTAGATAGCAATCAGCCCCAGCATTTT. Protein product: CASSLVDSNQPQHF.

V and J are TRBV29-1 and TRBJ1-2; no clear D. The CDR3 is made up of 14 amino acids. Trimming pared 1 base from V and 0 bases from J, leaving 9 bases between. Germline CDR1 and CDR2: SQVTM and ANQGSEA. CDR3 bases: TGCAGCGTTGAAGGGCAGTACTCTAACTATGGCTACACCTTC. Translated: CSVEGQYSNYGYTF. Supplemented by reference TRBV29-1 and TRBJ1-2, the full variable domain reads SAVISQKPSRDICQRGTSLTIQCQVDSQVTMMFWYRQQPGQSLTLIATANQGSEATYESGFVIDKFPISRPNLTFSTLTVSNMSPEDSSIYLCSVEGQYSNYGYTFGSGTRLTVV.

The V gene is TRBV29-1, the J gene TRBJ1-2; tentatively, D is TRBD1 (6 bases). This CDR3 contains 12 residues. Germline V gene sequence: CDR1 SQVTM, CDR2 ANQGSEA. Trimming removed 7 bases at V and 1 base at J, with 10 bases between. The CDR3 nucleotides read TGCAGCGCTTGGGACATTAACTATGGCTACACCTTC. Encoded protein: CSAWDINYGYTF.

The gene calls are TRBV19 and TRBJ1-1; D is undetermined. Trimming took 3 bases from V and 0 from J, leaving 5 bases between them. CDR3 length: 13 residues. Germline CDR1 reads LNHDA; CDR2 reads SQIVND (reference sequence). Here the CDR3 reads CASSMSVNTEAFF. The CDR3 coding sequence is TGTGCCAGTAGTATGTCGGTGAACACTGAAGCTTTCTTT.

J is TRBJ1-3 and V is TRBV7-2; D call uncertain. CDR1 is SGHTA, CDR2 FQGNSA, per germline. The V end lost 5 bases, the J end lost 0 bases, and 11 bases lay between the germline ends. The CDR3 sequence is 15 residues long. CDR3 sequence: CASSPRLLSGNTIYF. CDR3 DNA sequence: TGTGCCAGCAGCCCCCGCTTACTCTCTGGAAACACCATATATTTT.

The V and J genes are TRBV10-3 and TRBJ2-7, with TRBD1 matching 9 bases. Germline trimming cut 0 bases from V and 0 bases from J; bases unmatched to any gene: 15. This CDR3 comprises 20 residues. Germline V CDR1 and CDR2: ENHRY, SYGVKD. In DNA, the CDR3 is TGTGCCATCAGTGAGTCAAGTTTGGACAGGGGAGAAGTAATCTCCTACGAGCAGTACTTC. Protein: CAISESSLDRGEVISYEQYF.

The V gene is TRBV2, the J gene TRBJ1-5, with TRBD1 matching over 9 bases. The germline gives CDR1 SNHLY, CDR2 FYNNEI. The CDR3 is made up of 13 amino acids. The V and J ends lost 6 bases and 6 bases, in that order; junction bases with no gene match: 3. CDR3 sequence (DNA): TGTGCCAGCAGGGACAGGGGAGGTCAGCCCCAGCATTTT. It encodes CASRDRGGQPQHF.

This chain connects TRBV9 to TRBJ2-1; no clear D gene. The CDR3 is made up of 15 amino acids. Germline CDR1 is SGDLS and CDR2 is YYNGEE. Trimming removed 0 bases from V and 10 bases from J, with 17 bases in between. This CDR3 reads CASSVASGVAREQFF. The CDR3 DNA reads TGTGCCAGCAGCGTAGCTAGTGGGGTGGCCAGGGAGCAGTTCTTC.

This clone was seen a handful of times. This chain connects TRBV6-5 to TRBJ2-7, with D maybe TRBD1 (5 bases). The V and J ends lost 5 bases and 5 bases respectively, with 19 bases between them. The CDR3 totals 15 residues. CDR1 MNHEY and CDR2 SVGAGI come from the germline V gene. The CDR3 here is CASSPYLGDVNEQYF. The CDR3 region has the DNA TGTGCCAGCAGTCCGTATTTAGGGGATGTAAACGAGCAGTACTTC.

This clone is categorized as medium-sized. The V call is TRBV5-5, the J call TRBJ1-6; the D is unclear. V was pared by 4 bases and J by 9 bases, with 14 bases between. Germline V gene data show CDR1 as SGHKS and CDR2 as YYEKEE (reference sequence). The CDR3 spans 14 residues. DNA of the CDR3: TGTGCCAGCAGCGCCTCGATGGGAGGTTCACCCCTCCACTTT. Its protein is CASSASMGGSPLHF.

This clone was recorded once. The chain uses TRBV2 and TRBJ2-7, with 11 bases that match TRBD2. The V gene end was trimmed by 8 bases and the J gene end by 2 bases; junction bases not matched to a gene: 11. The CDR3 has 16 residues. Germline assignment: CDR1 SNHLY and CDR2 FYNNEI. The CDR3 DNA reads as TGTGCCAGCGACTATCCCGGGACTAGCGGCGCCTACGAGCAGTACTTC. It specifies CASDYPGTSGAYEQYF.

J is TRBJ2-1 and V is TRBV9; D is ambiguous. Germline V CDR1 and CDR2: SGDLS, YYNGEE. V lost 0 bases and J 7 bases, leaving 11 bases between the germline ends. The CDR3 consists of 14 residues. Written as DNA, the CDR3 is TGTGCCAGCAGCGTAGAGACCCTGGCAAATGAGCAGTTCTTC. It translates to CASSVETLANEQFF.

The chain employs TRBV19 and TRBJ2-1, with TRBD1 matching 9 bases. The germline CDR1 and CDR2 sequences are LNHDA and SQIVND (reference sequence). Germline trimming cut 1 base from V and 6 bases from J; bases unmatched to any gene: 4. CDR3 length: 15 residues. The CDR3 protein is CASSIGTGEFNEQFF. The DNA of the CDR3 is TGTGCCAGTAGTATAGGGACAGGGGAATTCAATGAGCAGTTCTTC.

DNA for the CDR3: TGTGCCAGCAGCTCCCCCATGAACACTGAAGCTTTCTTT. Amino acid sequence: CASSSPMNTEAFF. The rearrangement joins TRBV7-2 to TRBJ1-1; D not resolved. Trimming pared 4 bases from V and 0 bases from J, leaving 6 bases between. There are 13 residues in the CDR3. Germline-derived CDR1 and CDR2 are SGHTA and FQGNSA.

This rearrangement joins TRBV7-8 to TRBJ1-2; the D gene is possibly TRBD1 (5 bases). The V gene's germline CDR1 is SGHVS and CDR2 FQNEAQ. There are 14 residues in the CDR3. With 5 bases removed from V and 4 bases from J, the gap between germline ends came to 14 bases. CDR3 in amino acids: CASSPPGTGYGYTF. CDR3 DNA sequence: TGTGCCAGCAGCCCACCGGGGACCGGCTATGGCTACACCTTC.

This chain connects TRBV2 to TRBJ2-7, with TRBD2 matching over 8 bases. V trimming: 6 bases; J trimming: 4 bases; junction bases outside the gene matches: 11. Per the germline V gene, CDR1 is SNHLY and CDR2 is FYNNEI. The CDR3 covers 15 residues. CDR3 residues: CASSATGTRGYEQYF. The CDR3 DNA reads TGTGCCAGCAGCGCTACCGGGACTAGGGGGTACGAGCAGTACTTC. Full variable domain (missing parts from reference TRBV2 and TRBJ2-7): EPEVTQTPSHQVTQMGQEVILRCVPISNHLYFYWYRQILGQKVEFLVSFYNNEISEKSEIFDDQFSVERPDGSNFTLKIRSTKLEDSAMYFCASSATGTRGYEQYFGPGTRLTVT.

This clone was seen more than once but under ten times. The chain joins TRBV6-6 to TRBJ1-2; maybe TRBD1 (6 bases). The ends were cut back, 0 bases at V and 4 bases at J, with 15 bases in the middle. CDR1 and CDR2 (germline): MNHNY, SVGAGI (reference sequence). This CDR3 has 16 residues. CDR3 region: CASSYSGQGPIYGYTF. Here the CDR3 DNA reads TGTGCCAGCAGTTACTCGGGACAAGGCCCAATCTATGGCTACACCTTC.

This chain links TRBV10-1 with TRBJ2-7; D perhaps matches TRBD2 (5 bases). This CDR3 spans 17 amino acids. In germline, CDR1 is WNHNN, CDR2 SYGVQD (reference sequence). Trimming pared 3 bases from V and 2 bases from J, leaving 20 bases between. The CDR3 region has the DNA TGCGCCAGCAGTGATACCCTCGCGGGCAACCCGGCCTACGAGCAGTACTTC. Protein: CASSDTLAGNPAYEQYF.